These 28 T cell receptor beta chains came from one sample sequenced in a study of T cells in Graves' hyperthyroidism and ophthalmopathy (dated by TCRdb to between 2018 and 2021). Libraries were made using multiplex PCR. The reads were generated on an Illumina HiSeq 2000. The TCR beta CDR3 regions were amplified from the RNA transcripts. The first round of RT-PCR for the TCR CDR3 was performed with the HTBI primer set and the Qiagen OneStep RT-PCR kit. Using fastp trimming at Q25 and MiXCR clonotype assembly, TCRdb reanalyzed the public sequencing data and kept in-frame beta chains. All rows with the same CDR3 protein become a single entry with the most common DNA and genes. The sample yields approximately 370,000 distinct CDR3 sequences; approximately 17% were counted once. The biggest ten clones account for about a third of the sample. Sequenced material: blood. The origin of the receptors is a woman in her twenties or thirties with Graves' hyperthyroidism that later progressed to Graves' ophthalmopathy.

Ten or more counts support this clonotype. This chain uses TRBV28 with TRBJ2-7; 8 bases map to TRBD1. J gave up 2 bases and V 4 bases, and 19 bases lay outside the gene matches. Germline V gives CDR1 MDHEN, CDR2 SYDVKM. This CDR3 has 19 amino acids. The CDR3 DNA follows: TGTGCCAGCAGTTCATTGGGACAGGAAATCCTCCGGGATACCTACGAGCAGTACTTC. Protein product: CASSSLGQEILRDTYEQYF.

The genes are TRBV2 and TRBJ2-7, with D possibly TRBD2 on 5 matching bases. Germline V CDR1 and CDR2: SNHLY, FYNNEI. V lost 7 bases to trimming and J lost 1 base, with 11 bases between them. CDR3 size: 13 residues. The CDR3 spells CASKGGPSYEQYF. The CDR3 region has the DNA TGTGCCAGCAAAGGAGGACCTTCCTACGAGCAGTACTTC.

This clonotype was seen at least ten times. The rearrangement uses TRBV19 and TRBJ1-1; D may be TRBD1 (5 bases). The CDR3 contains 13 residues. Trimming cost V 2 bases and J 7 bases, with 11 bases left between them. From germline, CDR1 is LNHDA and CDR2 SQIVND (reference sequence). The CDR3 is CASSIMLGDEAFF. In nucleotides, the CDR3 is TGTGCCAGTAGTATAATGCTGGGGGATGAAGCTTTCTTT.

This clonotype was seen ten or more times. The V and J genes are TRBV11-2 and TRBJ2-1; no clear D gene. Trimming removed 1 base at V and 7 bases at J, with 11 bases between. CDR1 is SGHAT, CDR2 FQNNGV, per germline. CDR3 length: 14 residues. The CDR3 DNA reads TGTGCCAGCAGCTTAGGTGTGGGATTGAATGAGCAGTTCTTC. It is translated as CASSLGVGLNEQFF.

V gene TRBV20-1 combines with J gene TRBJ2-3; D perhaps matches TRBD2 (6 bases). Trimming took off 5 bases at V and 0 bases at J, with 24 bases between the two ends. Germline values: CDR1 DFQATT, CDR2 SNEGSKA (reference sequence). CDR3 length: 18 amino acids. The CDR3 sequence: CSAVGGGSKSLSTDTQYF. The CDR3 region has the DNA TGCAGTGCTGTGGGTGGAGGGTCCAAATCTCTTAGCACAGATACGCAGTATTTT.

The table lists this clonotype with many counts. DNA for the CDR3: TGCGCCAGCAGCTTGGGGACTAGCGGGAGAAGATGGAATGAGCAGTTCTTC. Its translation is CASSLGTSGRRWNEQFF. The rearrangement links TRBV5-1 to TRBJ2-1; 13 bases align to TRBD2. The CDR3 has 17 residues. The germline V gene has CDR1 SGHRS and CDR2 YFSETQ. Germline trimming cut 0 bases from V and 7 bases from J; bases unmatched to any gene: 7.

V and J are TRBV3-1 and TRBJ2-3; the D gene could be TRBD1 or TRBD2 (5 bases each). This CDR3 region has 18 residues. The germline gives CDR1 LGHDT, CDR2 YNNKEL (reference sequence). Trimming removed 0 bases at V and 3 bases at J, with 19 bases between. This CDR3 is CASSQDALLGERTDTQYF. The DNA for the CDR3 is TGTGCCAGCAGCCAAGATGCCCTCTTAGGGGAGAGGACAGATACGCAGTATTTT.

This clonotype turned up a few times. The chain has TRBV28 and TRBJ1-3, with TRBD1 identical over 7 bases. The CDR3 loop spans 15 amino acids. With V trimmed by 6 bases and J by 5 bases, 10 bases remained unmatched. Germline-derived CDR1 and CDR2 are MDHEN and SYDVKM. The CDR3 DNA reads as TGTGCCAGCAGGCTTAACAGGGGATGGCGAAACACCATATATTTT. It specifies CASRLNRGWRNTIYF.

This clonotype was detected a few times. This chain connects TRBV3-1 to TRBJ2-2, with D possibly matching TRBD2 (6 bases). With 1 base removed from V and 4 bases from J, the gap between germline ends came to 10 bases. This CDR3 is built from 15 residues. Germline lookup yields CDR1 LGHDT and CDR2 YNNKEL (reference sequence). The CDR3 protein is CASSQVGGSTGELFF. CDR3 nucleotides: TGTGCCAGCAGCCAAGTGGGGGGAAGCACCGGGGAGCTGTTTTTT.

This chain uses TRBV9 with TRBJ2-1; possible D gene TRBD2, 6 bases. The CDR3 contains 15 residues. From germline, CDR1 is SGDLS and CDR2 YYNGEE. V was cut by 3 bases and J by 0 bases, with 10 bases left in between. The CDR3 reads CASSGGAISYNEQFF. CDR3 bases: TGTGCCAGCAGCGGCGGGGCAATCTCCTACAATGAGCAGTTCTTC.

Ten or more counts support this clonotype. This chain connects TRBV28 to TRBJ2-6; perhaps TRBD1 as D (7 bases). The CDR3 extends over 20 amino acids. Germline loops: CDR1 MDHEN, CDR2 SYDVKM. Trimming pared 0 bases from V and 4 bases from J, leaving 22 bases between. CDR3 sequence reads: CASSLWFYRGGIAGANVLTF. The CDR3 coding sequence is TGTGCCAGCAGTTTATGGTTCTACAGGGGAGGTATAGCGGGGGCCAACGTCCTGACTTTC.

This clonotype was detected only a few times. The chain employs TRBV4-1 and TRBJ2-2; weak D call: TRBD1 (6 bases). The germline CDR1 and CDR2 sequences are MGHRA and YSYEKL. The CDR3 is 18 residues long. The V and J ends lost 4 bases and 1 base respectively, with 19 bases between them. CDR3 protein: CASSLPSTGRVNTGELFF. CDR3 nucleotide sequence: TGCGCCAGCAGCCTGCCGTCTACAGGGCGGGTGAACACCGGGGAGCTGTTTTTT.

The rearrangement links TRBV3-1 to TRBJ1-1; 7 bases fit TRBD1. Unmatched junction bases numbered 10, after V lost 0 bases and J lost 3 bases. The V gene's germline CDR1 is LGHDT and CDR2 YNNKEL (reference sequence). This CDR3 has 17 residues. CDR3 in amino acids: CASSQDPGRGRDTEAFF. DNA for the CDR3: TGTGCCAGCAGCCAAGATCCGGGCAGGGGGAGGGACACTGAAGCTTTCTTT.

This clonotype came up many times. The CDR3 reads CASSYSIRMGLVNRIQETQYF. The CDR3 DNA sequence: TGTGCCAGCAGTTACTCGATACGAATGGGACTAGTAAATCGGATCCAAGAGACCCAGTACTTC. J is TRBJ2-5 and V is TRBV6-6, with TRBD2 identical over 8 bases. V was clipped by 0 bases and J by 1 base; unmatched bases: 19. Germline CDR1 and CDR2: MNHNY and SVGAGI (reference sequence). The CDR3 length is 21 residues.

This clonotype was seen many times. The J gene is TRBJ2-5, the V gene TRBV12-3 or TRBV12-4; 14 nucleotides match TRBD2. CDR3 length equals 16 residues. J lost 4 bases, V lost 2 bases, and 3 bases had no gene match. CDR3 sequence: CASSLRTSGGRETQYF. Written as DNA, the CDR3 is TGTGCCAGCAGTTTACGGACTAGCGGGGGGAGAGAGACCCAGTACTTC.

This clonotype was detected a few times. V is TRBV7-8 and J is TRBJ2-1, with TRBD1 identical over 12 bases. Looked up from germline, CDR1 is SGHVS and CDR2 is FQNEAQ. The CDR3 totals 15 residues. Trimming took 3 bases from V and 10 from J; bases not matched to a gene: 7. The CDR3 region is CASSLGDRGPGEQFF. CDR3 nucleotides: TGTGCCAGCAGCTTGGGGGACAGGGGGCCCGGGGAGCAGTTCTTC.

The table lists this clonotype with many counts. The gene calls are TRBV12-3 or TRBV12-4 and TRBJ1-1, with 9 bases fitting TRBD1. V lost 7 bases and J lost 5; bases outside the gene matches: 8. The CDR3 has 14 amino acids. This chain's CDR3 is CASNLGQGITEAFF. The CDR3 DNA follows: TGTGCCAGCAACCTGGGACAGGGAATAACTGAAGCTTTCTTT.

This clonotype was observed at least ten times. In DNA form, the CDR3 reads TGCAGTGCTAGTTCCTCTCGATCAGGGCTCACCTATAATTCACCCCTCCACTTT. Encoded protein: CSASSSRSGLTYNSPLHF. The chain combines TRBV20-1 with TRBJ1-6; tentatively, D is TRBD1 (5 bases). This CDR3 is built from 18 residues. Germline CDR1 reads DFQATT; CDR2 reads SNEGSKA (reference sequence). Trimming left V 3 bases short and J 2 bases short, with 20 bases between.

The V and J genes are TRBV11-2 and TRBJ1-2; 8 bases are shared with TRBD1. CDR1 SGHAT and CDR2 FQNNGV come from the germline V gene. The CDR3 totals 15 residues. The J segment lost 4 bases and the V segment lost 5 bases, leaving 9 bases of the junction unmatched. For the CDR3, the DNA is TGTGCCAGCAGCCCTATAAGACAGGGGAGCTATGGCTACACCTTC. Amino acid sequence: CASSPIRQGSYGYTF.

In its sample, this clonotype was seen many times. The chain joins TRBV6-2 or TRBV6-3 to TRBJ2-7; 12 bases are shared with TRBD2. V was clipped by 0 bases and J by 3 bases; unmatched bases: 3. The CDR3 has 16 amino acids. Per the germline V gene, CDR1 is MNHEY and CDR2 is SVGEGT. CDR3 region: CASSYSKTSGGYEQYF. The CDR3 nucleotides are TGTGCCAGCAGTTACTCGAAGACTAGCGGGGGCTACGAGCAGTACTTC.

The table lists this clonotype with many counts. V gene TRBV18 combines with J gene TRBJ2-3, with 7 bases fitting TRBD2. The V gene end was trimmed by 4 bases and the J gene end by 0 bases; junction bases not matched to a gene: 7. Germline lookup yields CDR1 KGHSH and CDR2 LQKENI. The CDR3 length is 16 residues. CDR3 in amino acids: CASSLTQRGSTDTQYF. CDR3 bases: TGTGCCAGCTCACTTACTCAGCGGGGTAGCACAGATACGCAGTATTTT.

The chain links TRBV19 to TRBJ2-7; weak D call: TRBD1 (5 bases). CDR1 and CDR2 (germline): LNHDA, SQIVND (reference sequence). V lost 5 bases to trimming and J lost 5 bases, with 13 bases between them. CDR3 size: 13 residues. The CDR3 is CASSSAGIDEQYF. The CDR3 coding sequence is TGTGCCAGTAGTTCGGCAGGGATCGACGAGCAGTACTTC.

Comments on this clonotype: Possible read error: a much larger clone is one base away. The chain links TRBV6-1 to TRBJ1-2; TRBD1 is a possible D gene (5 bases). The V gene's germline CDR1 is MNHNS and CDR2 SASEGT. The CDR3 is made up of 13 amino acids. The CDR3: CASRGLTNYRYTF. CDR3 coding DNA: TGTGCCAGCAGGGGACTTACTAACTATCGCTACACCTTC.

This rearrangement joins TRBV12-5 to TRBJ2-5, with 7 bases identical to TRBD2. The CDR3 extends over 16 amino acids. V trimming: 1 base; J trimming: 0 bases; junction bases outside the gene matches: 5. Germline lookup yields CDR1 LGHNT and CDR2 FRNRAP. CDR3 DNA sequence: TGTGCTAGTGGTTTGGGGACTAGGACGTACCAAGAGACCCAGTACTTC. Encoded protein: CASGLGTRTYQETQYF.

The sample holds many counts of this clonotype. The chain couples TRBV30 to TRBJ2-3; TRBD2 is a possible D gene (5 bases). V lost 1 base to trimming and J lost 0 bases, with 5 bases between them. CDR1 is GTSNPN, CDR2 SVGIG, per germline (reference sequence). The CDR3 has 13 amino acids. CDR3 region: CAWSAGSTDTQYF. The CDR3 nucleotides read TGTGCCTGGAGTGCGGGGAGCACAGATACGCAGTATTTT. The full variable domain, with the rest looked up from reference TRBV30 and TRBJ2-3, is SQTIHQWPATLVQPVGSPLSLECTVEGTSNPNLYWYRQAAGRGLQLLFYSVGIGQISSEVPQNLSASRPQDRQFILSSKKLLLSDSGFYLCAWSAGSTDTQYFGPGTRLTVL.

This clonotype was observed many times. The gene calls are TRBV10-3 and TRBJ2-3; 9 positions agree with TRBD2. Losses at the gene ends were 4 bases for V and 3 bases for J; bases not matched to a gene: 8. The germline gives CDR1 ENHRY, CDR2 SYGVKD. The CDR3 loop spans 16 amino acids. The CDR3 DNA reads as TGTGCCATCAGTGGACAGGGACTAGCTCTAACAGATACGCAGTATTTT. It is translated as CAISGQGLALTDTQYF.

This clonotype came up a few times. This chain uses TRBV6-1 with TRBJ1-5; no definite D call. CDR1 and CDR2 (germline): MNHNS, SASEGT. CDR3 length: 15 amino acids. Trimming pared 2 bases from V and 1 base from J, leaving 9 bases between. DNA for the CDR3: TGTGCCAGCAGTGAAATAGGCAGAAGCAATCAGCCCCAGCATTTT. It codes for CASSEIGRSNQPQHF.

Comment on this clonotype: A read error may explain this, as a much larger clone is one base away. The rearrangement joins TRBV7-2 to TRBJ2-7, with D possibly matching TRBD1 (5 bases). Trimming stripped 9 bases from V and 5 bases from J, with 23 bases between. The length of the CDR3 is 15 residues. CDR1 and CDR2 (germline): SGHTA, FQGNSA. CDR3 residues: CASSSDKHSLDEQYF. CDR3 nucleotide sequence: TGTGCCAGTAGTTCGGACAAGCATTCCTTAGACGAGCAGTACTTC.